The text below deals with one TCR beta chain. The source of the sample is a study of blood T cell repertoires in COVID-19. The assay was immunoSEQ multiplex PCR, and TCRdb's table has in-frame clones only and misses some. The sample includes approximately 100,000 clones, approximately 89% of them seen just once. The CDR3 contains 15 residues. Germline CDR1 reads MDHEN; CDR2 reads SYDVKM. With V trimmed by 6 bases and J by 11 bases, 12 bases remained unmatched. The receptor was derived from a woman under 40 with acute or convalescent COVID-19. The chain carries TRBV28 and TRBJ2-6, with 8 bases matching TRBD1. The sequenced sample was peripheral blood. The CDR3: CASSTGGTGTHVLTF. DNA of the CDR3: TGTGCCAGCAGCACGGGCGGGACAGGAACCCACGTCCTGACTTTC.